These T cell receptor beta chains were read from a single sample in a study of blood T cell repertoires in COVID-19. Repertoires were generated with immunoSEQ multiplex PCR, while TCRdb's copy carries only in-frame clones and drops some. The table lists more than 200,000 clones, around 83% of them singletons. The sequencing input was peripheral blood. These receptors were obtained from a woman aged 45 to 65 with acute or convalescent COVID-19. Each CDR3 is given with its conserved first and last residue. A D gene is named only where the DNA matches it firmly. Not every row has a clone size; where given, it reads once, few, many or a size class.

clone_size	v_call	j_call	d_call	cdr3_aa	cdr3_nt
-	TRBV19	TRBJ1-2	TRBD1	CASSTGGAFSGYTF	TGTGCCAGTAGTACAGGGGGCGCCTTCTCTGGCTACACCTTC
-	TRBV3-1/TRBV3-2	TRBJ2-1	-	CASSLGAAPEQFF	TGTGCCAGCAGCCTTGGTGCGGCCCCTGAGCAGTTCTTC
-	TRBV7-2	TRBJ2-3	TRBD2	CASTGGSTDTQYF	TGTGCCAGCACGGGAGGCAGCACAGATACGCAGTATTTT
-	TRBV11-2	TRBJ2-3	TRBD2	CASSSHLAGGRPDTQYF	TGTGCCAGCAGCTCACACCTCGCGGGAGGCCGTCCAGATACGCAGTATTTT
-	TRBV6-5	TRBJ2-1	TRBD1	CASIPGQGLYNEQFF	TGTGCCAGCATCCCGGGACAGGGATTATACAATGAGCAGTTCTTC
-	TRBV5-4	TRBJ2-3	TRBD2	CASSVKFGLVFGTDTQYF	TGTGCCAGCAGCGTCAAATTCGGACTAGTTTTCGGAACAGATACGCAGTATTTT
-	TRBV27	TRBJ1-5	-	CASSLSPARDQPQHF	TGTGCCAGCAGTTTATCCCCGGCCAGGGATCAGCCCCAGCATTTT
-	TRBV25-1	TRBJ2-7	TRBD1	CASSAQGGYMNEQYF	TGTGCCAGCAGTGCACAGGGGGGATACATGAACGAGCAGTACTTC
-	TRBV6-6	TRBJ1-6	-	CASSNSASRNSPLHF	TGTGCCAGCAGTAACTCAGCCTCCCGAAATTCACCCCTCCACTTT
-	TRBV2	TRBJ2-7	-	CASHSQSGGAYEQYF	TGTGCCAGCCACTCCCAAAGCGGAGGAGCCTACGAGCAGTACTTC
-	TRBV3-1/TRBV3-2	TRBJ2-7	-	CASSQQGGRDYEQYF	TGTGCCAGCAGCCAGCAAGGAGGCAGAGACTACGAGCAGTACTTC
few	TRBV24-1	TRBJ2-3	TRBD1	CATSDPPQGNTDTQYF	TGTGCCACCAGTGATCCTCCACAGGGGAACACAGATACGCAGTATTTT
once	TRBV3-1/TRBV3-2	TRBJ1-4	-	CASSQERSDGLEKLFF	TGTGCCAGCAGCCAAGAACGGAGCGACGGCCTGGAAAAACTGTTTTTT
-	TRBV27	TRBJ1-2	TRBD1	CASSLSFNRGLGYGYTF	TGTGCCAGCAGTTTATCTTTTAACAGGGGGCTCGGCTATGGCTACACCTTC
few	TRBV3-1/TRBV3-2	TRBJ1-1	-	CASSYWRGVTEAFF	TGTGCCAGCAGCTATTGGCGAGGAGTCACTGAAGCTTTCTTT
-	TRBV5-1	TRBJ2-2	TRBD2	CASSPWTSGGNTGELFF	TGCGCCAGCAGCCCATGGACTAGCGGAGGGAACACCGGGGAGCTGTTTTTT
-	TRBV7-2	TRBJ2-1	TRBD1	CASSSRGQGLSEQFF	TGTGCCAGCAGCTCCAGAGGACAGGGCTTGAGTGAGCAGTTCTTC
-	TRBV7-8	TRBJ1-2	-	CASSLAAGVVGGYTF	TGTGCCAGCAGCTTAGCGGCGGGGGTGGTAGGTGGCTACACCTTC
-	TRBV18	TRBJ1-2	-	CASSPDSAAGYTF	TGTGCCAGCTCACCTGACAGTGCCGCGGGCTACACCTTC
many	TRBV15	TRBJ2-5	TRBD1	CATSSDRGQETQYF	TGTGCCACCAGCAGTGACAGGGGTCAAGAGACCCAGTACTTC
few	TRBV19	TRBJ2-2	-	CASSAYPHTGELFF	TGTGCCAGTAGCGCCTACCCCCACACCGGGGAGCTGTTTTTT
-	TRBV11-2	TRBJ1-2	TRBD1	CASSFYPGTGGRDGYTF	TGTGCCAGCAGCTTCTATCCTGGGACAGGGGGAAGGGATGGCTACACCTTC
-	TRBV12-3/TRBV12-4	TRBJ2-3	-	CASGLTDTQYF	TGTGCCAGCGGCCTTACAGATACGCAGTATTTT
-	TRBV10-2	TRBJ1-6	-	CASSERQGLGSPLHF	TGCGCCAGCAGTGAGCGCCAGGGCTTGGGTTCACCCCTCCACTTT
-	TRBV5-6	TRBJ1-4	-	CASSSRTYNEKLFF	TGTGCCAGCAGCTCTCGGACTTATAATGAAAAACTGTTTTTT
-	TRBV20-1	TRBJ2-7	-	CSADTGYEQYF	TGCAGTGCTGATACAGGGTACGAGCAGTACTTC
-	TRBV5-1	TRBJ2-5	-	CASSPGVNSPKRAQYF	TGCGCCAGCAGCCCGGGAGTGAACTCCCCAAAGAGGGCCCAGTACTTC
-	TRBV7-9	TRBJ1-6	TRBD1	CASSLGQGAHPLHF	TGTGCCAGCAGCCTGGGACAGGGGGCGCATCCCCTCCACTTT
-	TRBV7-9	TRBJ1-1	-	CASSLEAAAGTEAFF	TGTGCCAGCAGCTTAGAGGCAGCAGCGGGCACTGAAGCTTTCTTT
-	TRBV19	TRBJ2-3	TRBD2	CATGSGNTDTQYF	TGTGCCACAGGTAGCGGGAACACAGATACGCAGTATTTT
-	TRBV6-4	TRBJ1-1	TRBD1	CASSDSTQGKAFF	TGTGCCAGCAGTGACTCGACACAGGGGAAGGCTTTCTTT
-	TRBV11-1	TRBJ1-1	TRBD1	CASRDRERTEAFF	TGTGCCAGCAGGGACAGGGAAAGGACTGAAGCTTTCTTT
once	TRBV7-9	TRBJ1-2	-	CASSLVSGDYGYTF	TGTGCCAGCAGCTTAGTGTCGGGGGACTATGGCTACACCTTC
-	TRBV5-8	TRBJ2-5	TRBD2	CASSMGLTTETQYF	TGTGCCAGCAGCATGGGACTAACGACCGAGACCCAGTACTTC
-	TRBV13	TRBJ2-1	TRBD1	CASSDRTGSREQFF	TGTGCCAGCAGCGACCGGACAGGGTCGCGTGAGCAGTTCTTC
-	TRBV15	TRBJ2-7	TRBD1	CATSRGTGGSYEQYF	TGTGCCACCAGCAGGGGGACAGGGGGGTCCTACGAGCAGTACTTC
medium-sized	TRBV5-1	TRBJ2-1	TRBD1	CASSLASDRGPQGEQFF	TGCGCCAGCAGCTTGGCCAGTGACAGGGGCCCCCAGGGTGAGCAGTTCTTC
-	TRBV5-4	TRBJ2-2	TRBD2	CASSSGTSGRGTGELFF	TGTGCCAGCAGCTCCGGGACTAGCGGGAGAGGCACCGGGGAGCTGTTTTTT
-	TRBV2	TRBJ2-3	TRBD2	CASSGFLAGEEDTQYF	TGTGCCAGCAGTGGGTTTCTAGCGGGAGAGGAAGATACGCAGTATTTT
-	TRBV28	TRBJ2-5	-	CASSFSETQYF	TGTGCCAGCAGTTTTAGCGAGACCCAGTACTTC
few	TRBV11-2	TRBJ2-5	TRBD1	CASSPTGQSLETQYF	TGTGCCAGCAGCCCAACGGGACAGTCCCTGGAGACCCAGTACTTC
-	TRBV5-1	TRBJ2-7	-	CASSLGPGAYEQYF	TGCGCCAGCAGCTTGGGTCCAGGGGCCTACGAGCAGTACTTC
-	TRBV15	TRBJ1-2	TRBD1	CATSRDGQGYGYTF	TGTGCCACCAGCAGAGATGGACAGGGGTATGGCTACACCTTC
-	TRBV11-2	TRBJ1-6	-	CASSPRAVSGRRNSPLHF	TGTGCCAGCAGCCCCCGGGCGGTGTCAGGGAGGCGGAATTCACCCCTCCACTTT
-	TRBV3-1/TRBV3-2	TRBJ2-5	TRBD2	CASSQGWTSGRAETQYF	TGTGCCAGCAGCCAAGGGTGGACTAGCGGGAGGGCGGAGACCCAGTACTTC
-	TRBV10-3	TRBJ1-2	TRBD1	CAISETGGGTYGYTF	TGTGCCATCAGTGAGACAGGGGGAGGGACCTATGGCTACACCTTC
-	TRBV6-1	TRBJ2-7	-	CASSEQGWGGDEQYF	TGTGCCAGCAGTGAACAGGGGTGGGGGGGCGACGAGCAGTACTTC
once	TRBV19	TRBJ1-5	-	CASSIAPSQPQHF	TGTGCCAGTAGTATAGCCCCCAGTCAGCCCCAGCATTTT
-	TRBV9	TRBJ2-7	-	CASSVLASGEQYF	TGTGCCAGCAGCGTACTAGCCTCGGGGGAGCAGTACTTC
-	TRBV19	TRBJ2-3	TRBD1	CASSDYRGVGTDTQYF	TGTGCCAGTAGCGACTACAGGGGAGTAGGCACAGATACGCAGTATTTT
-	TRBV7-7	TRBJ2-2	TRBD2	CASSFGGTGVAGELFF	TGTGCCAGCAGCTTCGGGGGGACGGGAGTGGCCGGGGAGCTGTTTTTT
-	TRBV2	TRBJ2-4	-	CASRYDSLDKNIQYF	TGTGCCAGCAGATACGACAGTCTGGACAAAAACATTCAGTACTTC
-	TRBV9	TRBJ2-7	-	CASNLNGGSYEQYF	TGTGCCAGCAACCTAAACGGAGGGTCCTACGAGCAGTACTTC
few	TRBV27	TRBJ1-1	-	CASSYGGNAEAFF	TGTGCCAGCAGTTATGGGGGGAATGCTGAAGCTTTCTTT